The 21 T cell receptor beta chains below all came from one sample that was sequenced in a study of shared clonotypes between healthy human individuals. Measured with immunoSEQ multiplex PCR; TCRdb has only the in-frame clones, and not every one. The profile shows around 550,000 clones, around 96% of them singletons. Sequencing was done on a sample of naive CD4+ T cells sorted from blood. The subset: CD45RA+ positively selected. The receptors here all came from a woman under 40 in good health.

The rearrangement links TRBV28 to TRBJ2-5; 7 bases agree with TRBD1. Germline CDR1 MDHEN, CDR2 SYDVKM. The CDR3 is 15 amino acids. V was pared by 4 bases and J by 1 base, with 6 bases of the junction left unmatched. In DNA form, the CDR3 reads TGTGCCAGCAGTTCCCCGCAGGGGGTCCAAGAGACCCAGTACTTC. It yields the protein CASSSPQGVQETQYF.

This chain uses TRBV2 with TRBJ1-1; 8 bases are a match to TRBD1. Unmatched junction bases numbered 10, after V lost 3 bases and J lost 4 bases. This CDR3 is 16 amino acids long. The germline V gene has CDR1 SNHLY and CDR2 FYNNEI. In nucleotides, the CDR3 is TGTGCCAGCAGTGATGTGGCAGGGGGCGCGCCCACTGAAGCTTTCTTT. It is translated as CASSDVAGGAPTEAFF.

The chain employs TRBV7-9 and TRBJ2-3; TRBD1 aligns across 7 bases. This CDR3 comprises 16 residues. Trimming took 4 bases from V and 5 from J; bases not matched to a gene: 12. The V gene's germline CDR1 is SEHNR and CDR2 FQNEAQ (reference sequence). The CDR3 sequence is CASSYPRGGLRDTQYF. Written as DNA, the CDR3 is TGTGCCAGCAGCTATCCGCGAGGGGGCCTTAGAGATACGCAGTATTTT.

This chain joins TRBV5-1 and TRBJ1-1, with 9 bases matching TRBD1. Germline V gives CDR1 SGHRS, CDR2 YFSETQ. This CDR3 contains 17 residues. V gave up 0 bases and J gave up 4 bases; unmatched junction bases: 10. The CDR3 DNA follows: TGCGCCAGCAGCTTGGACGGGGCAACAGGGGGCGCCACTGAAGCTTTCTTT. Protein product: CASSLDGATGGATEAFF. Looking up the rest from reference TRBV5-1 and TRBJ1-1 gives the full variable domain: KAGVTQTPRYLIKTRGQQVTLSCSPISGHRSVSWYQQTPGQGLQFLFEYFSETQRNKGNFPGRFSGRQFSNSRSEMNVSTLELGDSALYLCASSLDGATGGATEAFFGQGTRLTVV.

This clone occurred once. The V gene is TRBV5-1, the J gene TRBJ2-7; D is undetermined. Germline-derived CDR1 and CDR2 are SGHRS and YFSETQ. This CDR3 comprises 11 residues. Trimming stripped 0 bases from V and 7 bases from J, with 5 bases between. CDR3 nucleotides: TGCGCCAGCAGCTTGGGACGGGAGCAGTACTTC. Translation gives CASSLGREQYF.

Concerning this clone itself: One end of the junction varies from germline; a read error may be responsible. The CDR3 loop is CASSGTSSSKSSYKQYF. Written as DNA, the CDR3 is TGTGCCAGCTCCGGGACTAGCTCCTCGAAAAGCTCCTACAAGCAGTACTTC. The chain joins TRBV14 to TRBJ2-7; 9 positions agree with TRBD2. Germline CDR1 reads SGHDN; CDR2 reads FVKESK. The CDR3 has 17 residues. The full variable domain, completed using reference TRBV14 and TRBJ2-7, is EAGVTQFPSHSVIEKGQTVTLRCDPISGHDNLYWYRRVMGKEIKFLLHFVKESKQDESGMPNNRFLAERTGGTYSTLKVQPAELEDSGVYFCASSGTSSSKSSYKQYFGPGTRLTVT.

This chain joins TRBV27 and TRBJ2-7; the D gene is possibly TRBD1 (8 bases). Germline V lookup: CDR1 MNHEY, CDR2 SMNVEV (reference sequence). V was pared by 5 bases and J by 4 bases, with 21 bases between. The CDR3 runs to 16 residues. The chain's CDR3 is CASSPTFDRGGYEQYF. The CDR3 bases are TGTGCCAGCAGTCCAACCTTCGACAGGGGAGGGTACGAGCAGTACTTC.

This chain connects TRBV7-4 to TRBJ2-7; D perhaps matches TRBD1 (6 bases). Germline V lookup: CDR1 SGHVT, CDR2 SQSDAQ. V lost 1 base, J lost 3 bases, and 7 bases lay in between. The CDR3 consists of 13 residues. The CDR3 region is CASSLGTVYEQYF. In DNA, the CDR3 is TGTGCCAGCAGCTTAGGGACAGTCTACGAGCAGTACTTC.

The chain has TRBV28 and TRBJ2-6; TRBD1 agrees at 7 bases. This CDR3 has 20 amino acids. From germline, CDR1 is MDHEN and CDR2 SYDVKM. V shed 6 bases, J shed 0 bases, and the junction held 17 bases outside the gene matches. This CDR3 is CASSWVYGQANPSGANVLTF. The CDR3 nucleotides are TGTGCCAGCAGCTGGGTGTACGGACAGGCGAACCCCTCTGGGGCCAACGTCCTGACTTTC.

The rearrangement uses TRBV11-2 and TRBJ2-1, with no clear D. The CDR3 covers 12 residues. Germline V lookup: CDR1 SGHAT, CDR2 FQNNGV. V lost 4 bases, J lost 9 bases, and 10 bases lay in between. The CDR3 sequence is CASSSSWTEQFF. CDR3 sequence (DNA): TGTGCCAGCAGCTCCTCTTGGACTGAGCAGTTCTTC.

The chain has TRBV9 and TRBJ2-1; D remains ambiguous. Germline V CDR1 and CDR2: SGDLS, YYNGEE. CDR3 size: 13 residues. The germline V and J ends were trimmed by 3 bases and 9 bases, with 13 bases remaining between them. The CDR3 protein is CASSAHPEVEQFF. DNA of the CDR3: TGTGCCAGCAGCGCTCACCCAGAGGTTGAGCAGTTCTTC. Together with reference TRBV9 and TRBJ2-1, the CDR3 gives the full variable domain: DSGVTQTPKHLITATGQRVTLRCSPRSGDLSVYWYQQSLDQGLQFLIQYYNGEERAKGNILERFSAQQFPDLHSELNLSSLELGDSALYFCASSAHPEVEQFFGPGTRLTVL.

The rearrangement uses TRBV23-1 and TRBJ1-5; D is ambiguous. TRBV23-1 is treated as an ORF (open reading frame) with a function not yet certain. The CDR3 is 15 residues long. Trimming shortened V by 2 bases and J by 1 base, and 9 bases separated the two germline ends. The CDR3: CASSQPDGSNQPQHF. CDR3 nucleotide sequence: TGCGCCAGCAGTCAACCGGACGGGAGCAATCAGCCCCAGCATTTT.

This CDR3 is CASSWGAGTSLLEQYF. The CDR3 coding sequence is TGTGCCAGCAGCTGGGGGGCCGGGACTAGCCTTCTCGAGCAGTACTTC. The chain combines TRBV7-9 with TRBJ2-7, with 9 bases fitting TRBD2. The germline V gene has CDR1 SEHNR and CDR2 FQNEAQ (reference sequence). The CDR3 loop spans 16 amino acids. The V and J ends lost 4 bases and 6 bases, in that order; junction bases with no gene match: 13.

The chain links TRBV18 to TRBJ2-7; no definite D call. The CDR3 totals 14 residues. Trimming removed 0 bases at V and 4 bases at J, with 10 bases between. Germline V gene data show CDR1 as KGHSH and CDR2 as LQKENI. The CDR3 coding sequence is TGTGCCAGCTCACCACCGCCAGCGCTATACGAGCAGTACTTC. Encoded protein: CASSPPPALYEQYF.

V is TRBV7-8 and J is TRBJ2-3; 7 bases line up with TRBD2. Trimming at V came to 3 bases and at J to 6 bases, leaving 6 bases not matched to a gene. The CDR3 is made up of 14 amino acids. Germline V gene lookup returns CDR1 SGHVS and CDR2 FQNEAQ. The CDR3 DNA reads as TGTGCCAGCAGCTTTGCGGGAGTCGGGGATACGCAGTATTTT. It yields the protein CASSFAGVGDTQYF.

This clone was seen a single time. This chain links TRBV7-5 with TRBJ1-5. TRBV7-5 is a recognized pseudogene. This CDR3 region has 17 residues. CDR3 nucleotide sequence: TGTGTCAGAAGCTTAGAGTTCCTTGTGGGTAGCAATCAGCCCCAGCATTTT. Its translation is CVRSLEFLVGSNQPQHF.

The rearrangement links TRBV29-1 to TRBJ2-2; no clear D. The CDR3 loop spans 14 amino acids. V was pared by 1 base and J by 2 bases, with 8 bases between. Germline V gene data show CDR1 as SQVTM and CDR2 as ANQGSEA. The CDR3: CSVEGPTNTGELFF. CDR3 in DNA: TGCAGCGTTGAAGGTCCAACTAACACCGGGGAGCTGTTTTTT.

The gene calls are TRBV5-1 and TRBJ2-5, with D maybe TRBD2 (6 bases). CDR1 and CDR2 from the germline V gene are SGHRS and YFSETQ. This CDR3 spans 13 amino acids. Trimming removed 0 bases from V and 5 bases from J, with 8 bases in between. For the CDR3, the DNA is TGCGCCAGCAGCTTGGCGGGGGTGGAGACCCAGTACTTC. Encoded protein: CASSLAGVETQYF.

The chain recombines TRBV4-1 with TRBJ2-1; the match to TRBD2 covers 7 bases. V shed 2 bases, J shed 0 bases, and the junction held 7 bases outside the gene matches. The CDR3 loop spans 17 amino acids. Germline V lookup: CDR1 MGHRA, CDR2 YSYEKL. For the CDR3, the DNA is TGCGCCAGCAGCCAACAATCTAGCGGAATCTCCTACAATGAGCAGTTCTTC. It specifies CASSQQSSGISYNEQFF.

The CDR3 protein is CSVAKVNTEAFF. The DNA for the CDR3 is TGCAGCGTTGCTAAGGTCAACACTGAAGCTTTCTTT. This chain uses TRBV29-1 with TRBJ1-1; D gene unclear. Germline values: CDR1 SQVTM, CDR2 ANQGSEA. This CDR3 comprises 12 residues. V lost 4 bases and J lost 2, with 8 bases in between. Looking up the rest from reference TRBV29-1 and TRBJ1-1 gives the full variable domain: SAVISQKPSRDICQRGTSLTIQCQVDSQVTMMFWYRQQPGQSLTLIATANQGSEATYESGFVIDKFPISRPNLTFSTLTVSNMSPEDSSIYLCSVAKVNTEAFFGQGTRLTVV.

V gene TRBV4-1 combines with J gene TRBJ1-1, with D hard to call. This CDR3 has 15 residues. V dropped 4 bases and J dropped 1 base, with 13 bases sitting between them. The germline CDR1 and CDR2 sequences are MGHRA and YSYEKL. CDR3 nucleotide sequence: TGCGCCAGCAGCCCCTTAATACGGAGGAACACTGAAGCTTTCTTT. Translating gives CASSPLIRRNTEAFF.